Shown below are 30 T cell receptor beta chains from a single sample sequenced in a study of T cell repertoires in cytomegalovirus infection. From the reads, TCRdb called clonotypes with MiXCR, one entry per CDR3 protein. The data show around 300,000 distinct CDR3 sequences, roughly 25% seen once. Sequences were obtained from PBMCs. The source of these receptors is a human donor in good health (CMV status not recorded). Some clones in this sample may be carry-over from other donors' samples.

This clonotype was seen repeatedly, ten times or more. The J gene is TRBJ2-1, the V gene TRBV6-1; D gene unclear. V was trimmed by 8 bases and J by 9 bases, leaving 17 bases between them. In germline, CDR1 is MNHNS, CDR2 SASEGT. The CDR3 totals 13 residues. CDR3 coding DNA: TGTGCCAGCGGAAGAGACCAACTCGGTGAGCAGTTCTTC. This codes for CASGRDQLGEQFF.

A note on this clonotype: The CDR3 carries no conserved terminal phenylalanine or tryptophan, so it likely arises from a read error. This chain joins TRBV18 and TRBJ2-1; 9 bases agree with TRBD1. The germline gives CDR1 KGHSH, CDR2 LQKENI. CDR3 length: 14 amino acids. V dropped 5 bases and J dropped 6; count of bases not matched to a gene: 5. CDR3 sequence reads: CASSRQGQGNEQFL. The CDR3 region has the DNA TGTGCCAGCTCAAGACAGGGACAGGGCAATGAGCAGTTCTTA.

The gene calls are TRBV29-1 and TRBJ1-1; D may be TRBD1 (6 bases). Trimming pared 8 bases from V and 2 bases from J, leaving 15 bases between. CDR3 length: 13 amino acids. Per the germline V gene, CDR1 is SQVTM and CDR2 is ANQGSEA. CDR3 sequence: CSLTTGLNTEAFF. In DNA, the CDR3 is TGCAGCCTCACGACAGGACTTAACACTGAAGCTTTCTTT.

This clonotype turned up a few times. The chain employs TRBV7-8 and TRBJ1-1; no clear D gene. Germline CDR1 and CDR2: SGHVS and FQNEAQ. CDR3 length: 15 amino acids. The V end was cut by 4 bases, the J end by 5 bases, with 17 bases between. The CDR3 DNA sequence: TGTGCCAGCAGCTCCCGGACCATCCCCAGGACTGAAGCTTTCTTT. It yields the protein CASSSRTIPRTEAFF.

This clonotype was found many times. The chain has TRBV6-2 or TRBV6-3 and TRBJ2-3, with no clear D. V gave up 0 bases and J gave up 4 bases, with 17 bases separating them. CDR1 is MNHEY, CDR2 SVGEGT, per germline. This CDR3 is built from 17 residues. CDR3 residues: CASSYSVTSGAPDTQYF. Here the CDR3 DNA reads TGTGCCAGCAGTTACTCGGTAACTTCAGGAGCTCCAGATACGCAGTATTTT.

This clonotype was detected ten times or more. CDR3 in DNA: TGTGCCAGCAGCTTGGGACAGTACCAAGAGACCCAGTACTTC. Translating gives CASSLGQYQETQYF. The chain couples TRBV5-4 to TRBJ2-5; TRBD1 is a possible D gene (5 bases). The germline CDR1 and CDR2 sequences are SGHNT and YYREEE (reference sequence). The V end was cut by 0 bases, the J end by 0 bases, with 6 bases between. The CDR3 is made up of 14 amino acids.

In its sample, this clonotype was seen a few times. The CDR3 DNA follows: TGCGCCAGCAGCCCCAGCCGGGACAGGGGATACAATGAGCAGTTCTTC. It codes for CASSPSRDRGYNEQFF. The chain joins TRBV5-1 to TRBJ2-1, with TRBD1 identical over 10 bases. V dropped 4 bases and J dropped 4; count of bases not matched to a gene: 8. Germline V lookup: CDR1 SGHRS, CDR2 YFSETQ. This CDR3 comprises 16 residues. Full variable domain (missing parts from reference TRBV5-1 and TRBJ2-1): KAGVTQTPRYLIKTRGQQVTLSCSPISGHRSVSWYQQTPGQGLQFLFEYFSETQRNKGNFPGRFSGRQFSNSRSEMNVSTLELGDSALYLCASSPSRDRGYNEQFFGPGTRLTVL.

The rearrangement links TRBV29-1 to TRBJ2-2; no firm D call. Trimming took off 7 bases at V and 7 bases at J, with 10 bases between the two ends. The germline V gene encodes CDR1 SQVTM and CDR2 ANQGSEA. This CDR3 has 11 residues. The CDR3 is CSGPVDGELFF. In nucleotides, the CDR3 is TGCAGCGGGCCAGTGGACGGGGAGCTGTTTTTT.

This clonotype has a count of ten or more. V is TRBV11-3 and J is TRBJ1-1, with 8 bases lining up with TRBD1. This CDR3 has 17 residues. With V trimmed by 3 bases and J by 1 base, 10 bases remained unmatched. Per germline, CDR1 SGHNT and CDR2 YENEEA. CDR3 sequence (DNA): TGTGCCAGCAGCTTGTACTGGACAGGGAGGAAGAACACTGAAGCTTTCTTT. Translating gives CASSLYWTGRKNTEAFF. Filled out from reference TRBV11-3 and TRBJ1-1, the complete variable domain reads EAGVVQSPRYKIIEKKQPVAFWCNPISGHNTLYWYLQNLGQGPELLIRYENEEAVDDSQLPKDRFSAERLKGVDSTLKIQPAELGDSAVYLCASSLYWTGRKNTEAFFGQGTRLTVV.

The V call is TRBV19, the J call TRBJ1-1; 7 bases agree with TRBD1. The CDR3 sequence is 13 residues long. The V segment lost 5 bases and the J segment 7 bases; nucleotides outside the gene matches: 7. Germline CDR1 LNHDA, CDR2 SQIVND (reference sequence). CDR3 loop: CASSSRQGGEAFF. The CDR3 DNA reads TGTGCCAGTAGTTCCCGACAGGGTGGTGAAGCTTTCTTT.

The V call is TRBV6-6, the J call TRBJ1-6; D call uncertain. Trimming removed 0 bases from V and 0 bases from J, with 12 bases in between. CDR3 length: 18 amino acids. Germline V gene lookup returns CDR1 MNHNY and CDR2 SVGAGI (reference sequence). The CDR3 loop reads CASSYSRRQDSYNSPLHF. The CDR3 coding sequence is TGTGCCAGCAGTTACTCTAGGCGCCAGGACTCCTATAATTCACCCCTCCACTTT.

This clonotype came up a few times. The V and J genes are TRBV10-3 and TRBJ2-1; 7 nucleotides line up with TRBD1. CDR1 and CDR2 from the germline V gene are ENHRY and SYGVKD. The CDR3 length is 14 residues. After removal of 0 bases from V and 7 bases from J, the junction contained 3 bases not matched to a gene. CDR3 nucleotides: TGTGCCATCAGTGAGTCGACAGGGTGGAATGAGCAGTTCTTC. Its protein is CAISESTGWNEQFF.

Many counts were recorded for this clonotype. The chain carries TRBV7-2 and TRBJ2-7, with 8 bases matching TRBD2. Germline values: CDR1 SGHTA, CDR2 FQGNSA. The J segment lost 0 bases and the V segment lost 4 bases, leaving 11 bases of the junction unmatched. The CDR3 runs to 17 residues. CDR3 DNA sequence: TGTGCCAGCAGCTACCGATCTAGCGGGTCGGACTCCTACGAGCAGTACTTC. It specifies CASSYRSSGSDSYEQYF.

The chain recombines TRBV12-3 or TRBV12-4 with TRBJ2-1; D tentatively fits TRBD1 or TRBD2 (6 bases each). CDR3 size: 17 residues. V lost 10 bases, J lost 5 bases, and 27 bases lay in between. CDR3 protein: CATLFFIGGLMNNEQFF. The CDR3 bases are TGTGCCACCCTGTTTTTTATAGGGGGACTTATGAACAATGAGCAGTTCTTC.

V usage is TRBV4-3 and J usage is TRBJ1-4; TRBD1 might be the D (6 bases). Germline V gene data show CDR1 as LGHNA and CDR2 as YSLEER. CDR3 length equals 15 residues. The V and J ends lost 4 bases and 0 bases respectively, with 9 bases between them. The CDR3 DNA is TGCGCCAGCAGCCCGGACAGAACAACTAATGAAAAACTGTTTTTT. It translates to CASSPDRTTNEKLFF.

This chain joins TRBV27 and TRBJ1-2; maybe TRBD1 (6 bases). V gave up 6 bases and J gave up 1 base, with 18 bases separating them. Germline-derived CDR1 and CDR2 are MNHEY and SMNVEV (reference sequence). The CDR3 has 16 amino acids. CDR3 in DNA: TGTGCCAGCAGGCCCCAAGGACAGAGATTTAACTATGGCTACACCTTC. It specifies CASRPQGQRFNYGYTF.

This clonotype was detected only a few times. The V gene is TRBV18, the J gene TRBJ2-1; 11 positions match TRBD1. Germline V gene data show CDR1 as KGHSH and CDR2 as LQKENI. This CDR3 is built from 18 residues. The V segment lost 0 bases and the J segment 4 bases; nucleotides outside the gene matches: 8. The CDR3 sequence is CASSPPLGTGGIYNEQFF. Here the CDR3 DNA reads TGTGCCAGCTCACCACCGCTCGGGACAGGGGGGATATACAATGAGCAGTTCTTC.

The rearrangement joins TRBV7-9 to TRBJ2-5; D remains ambiguous. CDR1 SEHNR and CDR2 FQNEAQ come from the germline V gene (reference sequence). CDR3 size: 13 residues. V dropped 3 bases and J dropped 2 bases, with 7 bases sitting between them. CDR3 sequence reads: CASSFFSQETQYF. The CDR3 nucleotides are TGTGCCAGCAGCTTTTTCAGTCAAGAGACCCAGTACTTC.

This clonotype was observed once. The chain couples TRBV2 to TRBJ1-5; no clear D gene. The germline V gene has CDR1 SNHLY and CDR2 FYNNEI. V was clipped by 1 base and J by 5 bases, with 12 bases between them. This CDR3 is 15 amino acids long. The CDR3 DNA is TGTGCCAGCAGTGAAGGCTTTCCAGCTTATCAGCCCCAGCATTTT. Protein: CASSEGFPAYQPQHF.

This clonotype was seen many times. The chain joins TRBV15 to TRBJ2-2, with D perhaps TRBD2 (6 bases). Trimming shortened V by 3 bases and J by 8 bases, and 13 bases separated the two germline ends. The CDR3 sequence is 14 residues long. Germline V gene data show CDR1 as LNHNV and CDR2 as YYDKDF (reference sequence). The CDR3 nucleotides are TGTGCCACCAGCAGGACCGGGACTCCGGGGGAGCTGTTTTTT. It translates to CATSRTGTPGELFF.

The CDR3 DNA reads TGTGCCAGCAACCCGGGCCTGCGGGGGACGGAGACCCAGTACTTC. Translated, it gives CASNPGLRGTETQYF. The chain combines TRBV28 with TRBJ2-5; 7 positions agree with TRBD2. The junction had 13 bases not matched to a gene; V was cut back by 7 bases and J by 5 bases. The CDR3 has 15 amino acids. Germline V gene sequence: CDR1 MDHEN, CDR2 SYDVKM.

This clonotype was recorded at least ten times. The CDR3 DNA reads as TGTGCCAGCAGCTTGTGGGGGAACTCTGGGGCCAACGTCCTGACTTTC. It specifies CASSLWGNSGANVLTF. The chain links TRBV5-6 to TRBJ2-6; D tentatively fits TRBD1 or TRBD2 (5 bases each). Trimming cost V 1 base and J 0 bases, with 8 bases left between them. Germline V lookup: CDR1 SGHDT, CDR2 YYEEEE. This CDR3 contains 16 residues.

The table lists this clonotype with many counts. CDR3 nucleotide sequence: TGTGCCAGCAGTTTAACACCCTGGGATTCACCCCTCCACTTT. Translating gives CASSLTPWDSPLHF. The J gene is TRBJ1-6, the V gene TRBV12-3 or TRBV12-4; D not resolved. V gave up 2 bases and J gave up 8 bases, with 10 bases separating them. The CDR3 runs to 14 residues.

The table lists this clonotype with many counts. V and J are TRBV7-2 and TRBJ1-6; D gene ambiguous. From germline, CDR1 is SGHTA and CDR2 FQGNSA. V lost 1 base and J 7 bases, leaving 11 bases between the germline ends. This CDR3 region has 15 residues. As DNA, the CDR3 is TGTGCCAGCAGCTTAGTAGCAGCTATGAATTCACCCCTCCACTTT. Protein product: CASSLVAAMNSPLHF. Full variable domain (rest looked up from reference TRBV7-2 and TRBJ1-6): GAGVSQSPSNKVTEKGKDVELRCDPISGHTALYWYRQSLGQGLEFLIYFQGNSAPDKSGLPSDRFSAERTGGSVSTLTIQRTQQEDSAVYLCASSLVAAMNSPLHFGNGTRLTVT.

This clonotype has just a few counts. The V and J genes are TRBV11-3 and TRBJ2-1; no firm D call. Per the germline V gene, CDR1 is SGHNT and CDR2 is YENEEA. V was trimmed by 1 base and J by 5 bases, leaving 9 bases between them. The CDR3 is 14 residues long. The CDR3 region has the DNA TGTGCCAGCAGCTTAGGGTGGCCAAACAATGAGCAGTTCTTC. Amino acids: CASSLGWPNNEQFF.

CDR3 protein: CAWREGAAGELFF. The CDR3 DNA reads TGTGCCTGGAGGGAGGGGGCAGCCGGGGAGCTGTTTTTT. The rearrangement uses TRBV30 and TRBJ2-2; D may be TRBD1 (7 bases). The CDR3 is 13 amino acids. Per the germline V gene, CDR1 is GTSNPN and CDR2 is SVGIG (reference sequence). V lost 3 bases and J lost 6, with 11 bases in between.

This clonotype was detected many times. This chain links TRBV7-8 with TRBJ1-1; D remains unclear. The CDR3 spans 16 residues. Trimming cost V 3 bases and J 1 base, with 15 bases left between them. The germline gives CDR1 SGHVS, CDR2 FQNEAQ. The CDR3 region is CASSFVVGLRNTEAFF. Here the CDR3 DNA reads TGTGCCAGCAGCTTTGTCGTTGGTTTGAGGAACACTGAAGCTTTCTTT.

This clonotype was seen ten or more times. J is TRBJ2-3 and V is TRBV7-9; 9 nucleotides line up with TRBD1. The CDR3 is 16 residues long. In germline, CDR1 is SEHNR, CDR2 FQNEAQ (reference sequence). After removal of 6 bases from V and 7 bases from J, the junction contained 14 bases not matched to a gene. CDR3 sequence (DNA): TGTGCCAGCAGTTCCTATTCGGGACAGGGAGGAAATACGCAGTATTTT. This translates into CASSSYSGQGGNTQYF.

The table lists this clonotype with a few counts. A junction boundary mismatches the germline segment, possibly from a read error. The V call is TRBV12-3 or TRBV12-4, the J call TRBJ2-5; 9 bases match TRBD2. The CDR3 has 13 amino acids. CDR3 bases: TGTGCCAGCAGTTTAGACATAGCGGGGGTAGCCCTCTTC. It is translated as CASSLDIAGVALF.

There are many counts of this clonotype. J is TRBJ2-7 and V is TRBV7-2; unclear D gene. This CDR3 has 12 amino acids. Germline CDR1 is SGHTA and CDR2 is FQGNSA. Trimming pared 1 base from V and 2 bases from J, leaving 3 bases between. The CDR3 is CASSLVPYEQYF. The CDR3 DNA is TGTGCCAGCAGCTTAGTCCCCTACGAGCAGTACTTC. The full variable domain, rest sourced from reference TRBV7-2 and TRBJ2-7, is GAGVSQSPSNKVTEKGKDVELRCDPISGHTALYWYRQSLGQGLEFLIYFQGNSAPDKSGLPSDRFSAERTGGSVSTLTIQRTQQEDSAVYLCASSLVPYEQYFGPGTRLTVT.